Presented here are 21 T cell receptor beta chains from one specimen sequenced in a study of molecular identifiers for immune sequencing clone quantification. TCRdb fed the PCR reads into MiXCR, producing one record per CDR3 protein. The sample lists more than 95,000 distinct CDR3 sequences; approximately 24% were seen once. The sequenced material came from naive CD8+ T cells from blood, with Jurkat cell RNA spiked in. Subset given: FACS-sorted CD8+CD4-CCR7+CD45RA+ naive T cells. The receptor source for this set is a human donor in good health. Some libraries in this study had Jurkat cell RNA spiked in.

Regarding this clonotype: Germline is not matched at one junction end, which may reflect a read error. The rearrangement links TRBV27 to TRBJ2-7, with D possibly being TRBD1 (7 bases). The CDR3 loop spans 15 amino acids. Germline lookup yields CDR1 MNHEY and CDR2 SMNVEV (reference sequence). CDR3 sequence: CASSFAGGPSYEHYF. CDR3 DNA: TGTGCCAGCAGTTTCGCAGGGGGGCCCTCCTACGAGCATTACTTC.

On this clonotype: A read error may account for a junction end that differs from germline. The chain recombines TRBV19 with TRBJ1-1, with D unclear. CDR1 and CDR2 from the germline V gene are LNHDA and SQIVND (reference sequence). The CDR3 extends over 14 amino acids. The CDR3 sequence is CASSTGRGGPEALF. CDR3 bases: TGTGCGAGTAGTACCGGGCGCGGAGGGCCTGAAGCTCTCTTT. The full variable domain, completed using reference TRBV19 and TRBJ1-1, is DGGITQSPKYLFRKEGQNVTLSCEQNLNHDAMYWYRQDPGQGLRLIYYSQIVNDFQKGDIAEGYSVSREKKESFPLTVTSAQKNPTAFYLCASSTGRGGPEALFGQGTRLTVV.

This clonotype was seen a few times. This rearrangement joins TRBV9 to TRBJ2-1; D might be TRBD1 (6 bases). The CDR3 is 15 amino acids. Trimming removed 0 bases at V and 8 bases at J, with 15 bases between. Germline loops: CDR1 SGDLS, CDR2 YYNGEE. The CDR3 DNA reads TGTGCCAGCAGCGTAGAGGGGGTCGGCTCCGATGAGCAGTTCTTC. Amino acids: CASSVEGVGSDEQFF.

Note on this clonotype: Mismatch with germline at one junction end may stem from a read error. The chain uses TRBV12-3 or TRBV12-4 and TRBJ2-7, with D hard to call. The CDR3 sequence is 10 residues long. CDR3 residues: CAGSPDEQYF. The CDR3 DNA is TGTGCCGGCAGTCCGGACGAGCAGTACTTC.

A few counts support this clonotype. This sequence joins TRBV4-1 and TRBJ1-1; possible D gene TRBD1, 5 bases. CDR3 length equals 18 residues. Per the germline V gene, CDR1 is MGHRA and CDR2 is YSYEKL. With 3 bases removed from V and 3 bases from J, the gap between germline ends came to 23 bases. The CDR3 coding sequence is TGCGCCAGCAGCCATCCCCCCCCCCAGGGATTGGTATACACTGAAGCTTTCTTT. It yields the protein CASSHPPPQGLVYTEAFF.

In regard to this clonotype: One end of the junction is discordant with germline, which a read error may explain. This chain uses TRBV5-6 with TRBJ2-3, with D tentatively TRBD1 (6 bases). This CDR3 is 16 amino acids long. Per germline, CDR1 SGHDT and CDR2 YYEEEE. In nucleotides, the CDR3 is TGTGTCAGCAGCCTGGACGGGACAACTCCATTCCATACGCAGTATTTT. Its protein is CVSSLDGTTPFHTQYF.

This clonotype was recorded at least ten times. V is TRBV14 and J is TRBJ2-2; TRBD2 aligns across 8 bases. The CDR3 covers 17 residues. Germline CDR1 reads SGHDN; CDR2 reads FVKESK. Trimming removed 2 bases from V and 5 bases from J; junction bases left unmatched: 10. CDR3 amino acids: CASSQFGGLAYTGELFF. The CDR3 DNA reads TGTGCCAGCAGCCAATTCGGTGGACTAGCTTATACCGGGGAGCTGTTTTTT. The full variable domain, rest sourced from reference TRBV14 and TRBJ2-2, is EAGVTQFPSHSVIEKGQTVTLRCDPISGHDNLYWYRRVMGKEIKFLLHFVKESKQDESGMPNNRFLAERTGGTYSTLKVQPAELEDSGVYFCASSQFGGLAYTGELFFGEGSRLTVL.

About this clonotype itself: A much larger clone is a single base away; this may be a read error. CDR3 coding DNA: TGCGCCAGCAGTGGGAACAGGGGGGATACGCAGTATTTT. Its protein product is CASSGNRGDTQYF. This chain links TRBV10-2 with TRBJ2-3, with 8 bases identical to TRBD1. The trim removed 4 bases at V and 6 bases at J, leaving 3 bases unmatched. Germline assignment: CDR1 WSHSY and CDR2 SAAADI. This CDR3 region has 13 residues.

This clonotype showed up many times. This chain uses TRBV29-1 with TRBJ2-1; weak D call: TRBD2 (5 bases). V lost 8 bases and J lost 6, with 17 bases in between. The germline V gene has CDR1 SQVTM and CDR2 ANQGSEA. This CDR3 is 13 amino acids long. CDR3 bases: TGCAGCCCCCAAGGGCCTACTAGCAATGAGCAGTTCTTC. Protein product: CSPQGPTSNEQFF.

This clonotype was seen a handful of times. A read error is possible here, since a much larger clone lies one base away. The genes are TRBV7-2 and TRBJ2-3; 7 bases line up with TRBD2. Germline V gene data show CDR1 as SGHTA and CDR2 as FQGNSA. CDR3 length: 17 amino acids. The V gene end was trimmed by 5 bases and the J gene end by 9 bases; junction bases not matched to a gene: 20. In DNA form, the CDR3 reads TGTGCCAGCAGCAGGGGCGGTGGAGCGGGATCCCCAGGAACGCAGTATTTT. Translated, it gives CASSRGGGAGSPGTQYF.

This clonotype occurred many times. The V gene is TRBV6-5, the J gene TRBJ2-7, with 11 nucleotides matching TRBD1. V trimming: 4 bases; J trimming: 0 bases; junction bases outside the gene matches: 2. The CDR3 consists of 15 residues. Germline V gene lookup returns CDR1 MNHEY and CDR2 SVGAGI. CDR3 bases: TGTGCCAGCAGTTGGGACAGGGGGACCTCCTACGAGCAGTACTTC. This codes for CASSWDRGTSYEQYF.

In regard to this clonotype: A much larger clone sits a single nucleotide away, making a read error possible. This likely comes from a read error, as the CDR3 has no conserved phenylalanine or tryptophan at its end. The chain uses TRBV28 and TRBJ2-3, with D hard to call. Germline V lookup: CDR1 MDHEN, CDR2 SYDVKM. The CDR3 is 16 amino acids. Trimming left V 4 bases short and J 6 bases short, with 20 bases between. CDR3 nucleotides: TGTGCCAGCAGTTCCGCGGTCTCCTCCAACTGGGATACGCAGTATATT. It codes for CASSSAVSSNWDTQYI.

This clonotype was seen repeatedly, ten times or more. The CDR3 region has the DNA TGCGCCAGCAGCCAAGGTGAGGGGCCAGCCTACGAGCAGTACTTC. It specifies CASSQGEGPAYEQYF. The rearrangement uses TRBV4-1 and TRBJ2-7; TRBD1 or TRBD2 may be the D gene (5 bases each). Between the trimmed V and J ends, which lost 1 base and 2 bases, there was a span of 12 bases. Germline loops: CDR1 MGHRA, CDR2 YSYEKL. This CDR3 contains 15 residues.

Remarks on this clonotype: A much bigger clone sits one base away, suggesting this may be a read error. The chain has TRBV13 and TRBJ2-3; 12 nucleotides agree with TRBD2. Germline V CDR1 and CDR2: PRHDT, FYEKMQ (reference sequence). The length of the CDR3 is 16 residues. The CDR3 DNA reads as TGTGCCGGCAGCACCCCCCGACTAGCGGGGGCAGATACGCAGTATTTT. This codes for CAGSTPRLAGADTQYF.

This clonotype was detected ten times or more. The chain has TRBV19 and TRBJ2-7; 7 bases align to TRBD2. Germline assignment: CDR1 LNHDA and CDR2 SQIVND (reference sequence). This CDR3 comprises 15 residues. V trimming: 1 base; J trimming: 5 bases; junction bases outside the gene matches: 8. The CDR3 coding sequence is TGTGCCAGTAGTATAGGAGGCGGGAGTACCCACGAGCAGTACTTC. The encoded protein is CASSIGGGSTHEQYF.

This clonotype was seen at least ten times. V is TRBV11-2 and J is TRBJ2-1, with TRBD2 matching over 8 bases. Germline lookup yields CDR1 SGHAT and CDR2 FQNNGV. The CDR3 runs to 14 residues. J was trimmed by 10 bases and V by 8 bases; bases with no gene match: 13. CDR3: CASVTQGLGREQFF. The DNA of the CDR3 is TGTGCCAGCGTAACTCAGGGACTAGGAAGGGAGCAGTTCTTC.

V is TRBV5-3 and J is TRBJ2-4, with a tentative D call TRBD1 (6 bases). TRBV5-3 has ORF status, its function being uncertain. The CDR3 has 15 amino acids. Between the trimmed V and J ends, which lost 8 bases and 8 bases, there was a span of 23 bases. The CDR3 sequence: CASSPADSLLDIQYF. The CDR3 DNA sequence: TGTGCCAGCAGCCCCGCGGACAGTTTGCTGGACATTCAGTACTTC.

This clonotype came up many times. The chain is built from TRBV13 and TRBJ2-2, with D possibly being TRBD1 (6 bases). V shed 1 base and J shed 6 bases, with 12 bases lying between them. CDR3 length equals 15 residues. Germline V CDR1 and CDR2: PRHDT, FYEKMQ (reference sequence). In DNA form, the CDR3 reads TGTGCCAGCAGCTTAGCCCTGGCAGGGGCCGGGGAGCTGTTTTTT. Protein product: CASSLALAGAGELFF.

Concerning this clonotype: This may come from a read error, since a much larger clone is one base off. DNA of the CDR3: TGTGCCAGCAGTGAAGAGTTCCCCACCGGGACCCAGTACTTC. Its translation: CASSEEFPTGTQYF. The chain carries TRBV2 and TRBJ2-5; unclear D gene. V was pared by 1 base and J by 7 bases, with 13 bases between. Per the germline V gene, CDR1 is SNHLY and CDR2 is FYNNEI. The CDR3 covers 14 residues.

This clonotype showed up just a few times. The rearrangement links TRBV4-3 to TRBJ2-3; D is perhaps TRBD1 (6 bases). There are 13 residues in the CDR3. Germline V gene data show CDR1 as LGHNA and CDR2 as YSLEER. V dropped 2 bases and J dropped 6 bases, with 9 bases sitting between them. As DNA, the CDR3 is TGCGCCAGCAGCCAATTCAGGGGTGATACGCAGTATTTT. Translation: CASSQFRGDTQYF.

This clonotype was recorded at least ten times. The chain uses TRBV7-9 and TRBJ2-3; 9 positions agree with TRBD1. The CDR3 sequence is 16 residues long. The germline CDR1 and CDR2 sequences are SEHNR and FQNEAQ (reference sequence). Germline trimming cut 1 base from V and 3 bases from J; bases unmatched to any gene: 5. The CDR3 sequence is CASSLGGTGWTDTQYF. CDR3 in DNA: TGTGCCAGCAGCTTAGGTGGGACAGGGTGGACAGATACGCAGTATTTT. Combining the CDR3 with reference TRBV7-9 and TRBJ2-3 gives the whole variable domain DTGVSQNPRHKITKRGQNVTFRCDPISEHNRLYWYRQTLGQGPEFLTYFQNEAQLEKSRLLSDRFSAERPKGSFSTLEIQRTEQGDSAMYLCASSLGGTGWTDTQYFGPGTRLTVL.